The 24 T cell receptor beta chains given below trace back to one sample, sequenced in a study of Ad26.COV2.S vaccination and SARS-CoV-2 variants (dated by TCRdb to the early 2020s). Library construction relied on the immunoSEQ multiplex PCR assay. TCRdb retrieved this table from immuneACCESS and kept in-frame rearrangements only. Not all clones are present; in checked studies, unresolved V genes account for under half, and no reason is known for the remainder. This sample comprises approximately 140,000 clones, about nine tenths of them detected only once. The ten largest clonotypes hold about 5% of the sample. In the paper's terms, the time point label means: individuals recovered from natural SARS-CoV-2 infection. Material: peripheral blood, obtained after recovery from COVID-19. These receptors were collected from a human donor who had recovered from COVID-19.

V usage is TRBV14 and J usage is TRBJ1-4; no firm D call. The CDR3 is 15 residues long. Germline assignment: CDR1 SGHDN and CDR2 FVKESK. The germline V and J ends were trimmed by 3 bases and 0 bases, with 8 bases remaining between them. The CDR3, as DNA: TGTGCCAGCAGCCAGATACAGACAACTAATGAAAAACTGTTTTTT. It translates to CASSQIQTTNEKLFF.

This chain uses TRBV19 with TRBJ1-6; no clear D. Germline V gene sequence: CDR1 LNHDA, CDR2 SQIVND (reference sequence). Trimming stripped 5 bases from V and 0 bases from J, with 2 bases between. The CDR3 has 13 amino acids. Here the CDR3 reads CASSGSYNSPLHF. In DNA, the CDR3 is TGTGCCAGTAGTGGCTCCTATAATTCACCCCTCCACTTT.

The chain has TRBV6-5 and TRBJ1-6; TRBD1 might be the D (5 bases). The germline V gene has CDR1 MNHEY and CDR2 SVGAGI. This CDR3 comprises 15 residues. V was clipped by 4 bases and J by 13 bases, with 20 bases between them. CDR3 DNA: TGTGCCAGCAGTTCCTCCCCCACTTCTGGGGGGCCCCTCCACTTT. It codes for CASSSSPTSGGPLHF.

The chain recombines TRBV30 with TRBJ2-2; the D is unclear. The CDR3 has 11 residues. V gave up 2 bases and J gave up 9 bases, with 7 bases separating them. Germline CDR1 and CDR2: GTSNPN and SVGIG (reference sequence). Written as DNA, the CDR3 is TGTGCCTGGAGTCTCTCTTGGGAGCTGTTTTTT. Residues: CAWSLSWELFF.

The chain joins TRBV3-1 (or the pseudogene TRBV3-2) to TRBJ1-2; D is ambiguous. V dropped 0 bases and J dropped 4 bases, with 18 bases sitting between them. The germline V gene has CDR1 LGHDT and CDR2 YNNKEL (reference sequence). The CDR3 spans 17 residues. Here the CDR3 reads CASSQDLSAVAFYGYTF. The CDR3 DNA is TGTGCCAGCAGCCAAGATCTATCGGCAGTAGCCTTCTATGGCTACACCTTC.

The V gene is TRBV5-6, the J gene TRBJ2-7; 11 bases fit TRBD1. The CDR3 consists of 15 residues. Germline values: CDR1 SGHDT, CDR2 YYEEEE. Losses at the gene ends were 4 bases for V and 3 bases for J; bases not matched to a gene: 6. CDR3 in amino acids: CASSQGGTGGYEQYF. The CDR3 nucleotides read TGTGCCAGCAGCCAGGGCGGGACAGGGGGCTACGAGCAGTACTTC. Complete variable domain (other parts from reference TRBV5-6 and TRBJ2-7): DAGVTQSPTHLIKTRGQQVTLRCSPKSGHDTVSWYQQALGQGPQFIFQYYEEEERQRGNFPDRFSGHQFPNYSSELNVNALLLGDSALYLCASSQGGTGGYEQYFGPGTRLTVT.

This clone was detected only once. The chain employs TRBV28 and TRBJ1-5; D is uncertain. CDR1 is MDHEN, CDR2 SYDVKM, per germline. Deletions cut 4 bases from V and 0 bases from J, with 13 bases between. This CDR3 is built from 16 residues. The CDR3 here is CASSSPDGYSNQPQHF. CDR3 coding DNA: TGTGCCAGCAGTTCCCCCGACGGCTATAGCAATCAGCCCCAGCATTTT.

A few counts support this clone. As DNA, the CDR3 is TGTGCCAGCAGTAGCGGGGCAGGGTACGAGCAGTACTTC. Protein sequence: CASSSGAGYEQYF. The chain couples TRBV6-5 to TRBJ2-7; 7 positions match TRBD2. Looked up from germline, CDR1 is MNHEY and CDR2 is SVGAGI. This CDR3 is 13 amino acids long. The V gene end was trimmed by 5 bases and the J gene end by 4 bases; junction bases not matched to a gene: 5.

In the case of this clone: In the same sample, other DNA sequences code for this CDR3. The V call is TRBV5-1, the J call TRBJ2-3, with a tentative D call TRBD2 (5 bases). The germline CDR1 and CDR2 sequences are SGHRS and YFSETQ. The V gene lost 0 bases and the J gene lost 3 bases, with 8 bases spanning the gap. The CDR3 runs 14 residues. The CDR3: CASSLAGSTDTQYF. Here the CDR3 DNA reads TGCGCCAGCAGCTTGGCGGGGAGTACAGATACGCAGTATTTT.

This clone has just one count. V gene TRBV18 combines with J gene TRBJ2-5, with D uncertain. The CDR3 has 15 residues. Trimming shortened V by 2 bases and J by 4 bases, and 14 bases separated the two germline ends. The V gene's germline CDR1 is KGHSH and CDR2 LQKENI. CDR3 amino acids: CASSPGLGNLETQYF. In DNA form, the CDR3 reads TGTGCCAGCTCACCAGGATTGGGGAACCTAGAGACCCAGTACTTC.

J is TRBJ2-5 and V is TRBV7-2; D is tentatively TRBD1 or TRBD2 (5 bases each). This CDR3 is built from 15 residues. The V end was cut by 5 bases, the J end by 7 bases, with 20 bases between. Germline CDR1 reads SGHTA; CDR2 reads FQGNSA. The CDR3 here is CASSPSGRAWGTQYF. In DNA, the CDR3 is TGTGCCAGCAGCCCATCGGGACGGGCGTGGGGGACCCAGTACTTC.

The chain joins TRBV5-6 to TRBJ2-1, with D possibly TRBD2 on 5 matching bases. Germline V gives CDR1 SGHDT, CDR2 YYEEEE. V was clipped by 0 bases and J by 4 bases, with 5 bases between them. CDR3 size: 13 residues. CDR3: CASSLGLYNEQFF. In nucleotides, the CDR3 is TGTGCCAGCAGCTTGGGACTATACAATGAGCAGTTCTTC. Full variable domain (outside the CDR3, taken from reference TRBV5-6 and TRBJ2-1): DAGVTQSPTHLIKTRGQQVTLRCSPKSGHDTVSWYQQALGQGPQFIFQYYEEEERQRGNFPDRFSGHQFPNYSSELNVNALLLGDSALYLCASSLGLYNEQFFGPGTRLTVL.

The chain is built from TRBV5-4 and TRBJ2-7, with a weak D call TRBD2 (6 bases). The CDR3 runs to 16 residues. Trimming stripped 4 bases from V and 5 bases from J, with 22 bases between. In germline, CDR1 is SGHNT, CDR2 YYREEE (reference sequence). The CDR3 sequence is CASSQVLGGGLDEQYF. CDR3 DNA: TGTGCCAGCAGCCAGGTTTTGGGAGGCGGTCTCGACGAGCAGTACTTC.

The rearrangement joins TRBV2 to TRBJ2-2; possibly TRBD1 for D (6 bases). Germline CDR1 reads SNHLY; CDR2 reads FYNNEI. V was clipped by 8 bases and J by 7 bases, with 20 bases between them. CDR3 size: 15 residues. This CDR3 is CASGAGRGFGGELFF. The CDR3 DNA sequence: TGTGCCAGCGGGGCAGGCAGGGGATTTGGCGGGGAGCTGTTTTTT.

The gene calls are TRBV27 and TRBJ2-7; no clear D gene. Per germline, CDR1 MNHEY and CDR2 SMNVEV (reference sequence). CDR3 size: 14 residues. The ends were cut back, 6 bases at V and 7 bases at J, with 19 bases in the middle. CDR3 coding DNA: TGTGCCAGCAGCCGCCTCCCTGTGGGTATAGAGCAGTACTTC. This translates into CASSRLPVGIEQYF.

The V and J genes are TRBV7-2 and TRBJ2-3; 9 nucleotides line up with TRBD2. The germline gives CDR1 SGHTA, CDR2 FQGNSA. The CDR3 loop spans 16 amino acids. V shed 6 bases and J 2 bases; nucleotides not matched to a gene: 9. In DNA form, the CDR3 reads TGTGCCAGCAGGCACGTTGGACTAGCGAACACAGATACGCAGTATTTT. Translating it yields CASRHVGLANTDTQYF.

The chain is built from TRBV5-1 and TRBJ2-1, with TRBD1 as a possible D gene (7 bases). The V gene's germline CDR1 is SGHRS and CDR2 YFSETQ. The V and J ends lost 5 bases and 9 bases respectively, with 21 bases between them. The CDR3 is made up of 15 amino acids. Here the CDR3 reads CASSGGTAIPSEQFF. The CDR3 nucleotides read TGCGCCAGCAGTGGGGGGACAGCGATCCCCAGTGAGCAGTTCTTC.

Only one count was recorded for this clone. The V call is TRBV5-1, the J call TRBJ2-5; D may be TRBD1 (6 bases). Per germline, CDR1 SGHRS and CDR2 YFSETQ. The germline V and J ends were trimmed by 0 bases and 2 bases, with 11 bases remaining between them. This CDR3 spans 15 amino acids. The CDR3 DNA is TGCGCCAGCAGCTTGGAGTCAGGGGATCAAGAGACCCAGTACTTC. It codes for CASSLESGDQETQYF.

The chain links TRBV5-1 to TRBJ2-7, with 7 bases matching TRBD2. The CDR3 is 12 residues long. From germline, CDR1 is SGHRS and CDR2 YFSETQ. The V segment lost 3 bases and the J segment 5 bases; nucleotides outside the gene matches: 2. The CDR3 nucleotides read TGCGCCAGCAGCTGGGCGGGGGACGAGCAGTACTTC. Translating gives CASSWAGDEQYF.

CDR3 sequence reads: CASSEHRLQETQYF. The CDR3 DNA follows: TGTGCCAGCAGTGAACACAGACTACAAGAGACCCAGTACTTC. The J gene is TRBJ2-5, the V gene TRBV25-1, with a possible D match to TRBD2 (5 bases). CDR3 length: 14 amino acids. In germline, CDR1 is MGHDK, CDR2 SYGVNS. V lost 2 bases to trimming and J lost 2 bases, with 9 bases between them.

The genes are TRBV6-6 and TRBJ2-3; D is possibly TRBD1 (5 bases). CDR1 MNHNY and CDR2 SVGAGI come from the germline V gene (reference sequence). The CDR3 covers 14 residues. V lost 2 bases, J lost 6 bases, and 12 bases lay in between. For the CDR3, the DNA is TGTGCCAGCAGTTACGGGCAGGGTGCCGATACGCAGTATTTT. Encoded protein: CASSYGQGADTQYF.

The chain combines TRBV4-1 with TRBJ2-1, with TRBD1 matching 11 bases. Per germline, CDR1 MGHRA and CDR2 YSYEKL. Unmatched junction bases numbered 9, after V lost 1 base and J lost 4 bases. The CDR3 sequence is 18 residues long. The DNA of the CDR3 is TGCGCCAGCAGCCAAGCTCTTTCCCGGGACAGGGGGTACAATGAGCAGTTCTTC. Protein: CASSQALSRDRGYNEQFF.

This chain connects TRBV4-3 to TRBJ2-6; D is unclear. The germline V gene has CDR1 LGHNA and CDR2 YSLEER. CDR3 size: 14 residues. V was trimmed by 2 bases and J by 0 bases, leaving 2 bases between them. CDR3 bases: TGCGCCAGCAGCCAATACTCTGGGGCCAACGTCCTGACTTTC. The encoded protein is CASSQYSGANVLTF.

The chain joins TRBV6-5 to TRBJ1-1; D is perhaps TRBD1 (5 bases). The germline gives CDR1 MNHEY, CDR2 SVGAGI. The CDR3 sequence is 14 residues long. Trimming took off 6 bases at V and 1 base at J, with 12 bases between the two ends. The CDR3 loop is CASSSGTANTEAFF. In DNA, the CDR3 is TGTGCCAGCAGCTCCGGGACGGCGAACACTGAAGCTTTCTTT.